The 12 T cell receptor beta chains below come from one sample, sequenced in a study of sequential checkpoint blockade in melanoma. Treatment reported: randomized to nivolumab then ipilimumab (arm A) or the reverse (arm B). Clones were read by immunoSEQ multiplex PCR, and TCRdb kept only the in-frame ones, dropping some. The table lists under 20,000 clones, around 70% of them singletons. This specimen consisted of CD8+ T cells sorted from blood (inferred from file names), obtained from a patient given nivolumab and ipilimumab in sequence. These receptors all stem from a human donor with melanoma.

CDR3 nucleotides: TGTGCCAGCAGCACCAGGGACGGGAGCTCCTACGAGCAGTACTTC. This gives the protein CASSTRDGSSYEQYF. The V call is TRBV7-9, the J call TRBJ2-7; TRBD2 might be the D (6 bases). This CDR3 is built from 15 residues. From germline, CDR1 is SEHNR and CDR2 FQNEAQ (reference sequence). V lost 5 bases to trimming and J lost 0 bases, with 14 bases between them.

The chain is built from TRBV19 and TRBJ2-7; no clear D. Germline V gene lookup returns CDR1 LNHDA and CDR2 SQIVND (reference sequence). The CDR3 runs 14 residues. V lost 5 bases and J lost 1, with 12 bases in between. CDR3 in amino acids: CASSPLTGSYEQYF. The CDR3, as DNA: TGTGCCAGTAGTCCCCTTACCGGGTCCTACGAGCAGTACTTC.

In its sample, this clone was seen a few times. The chain has TRBV5-4 and TRBJ2-5; 7 bases fit TRBD1. Near its end, the DNA agrees better with TRBJ2-7, so the J call may be wrong. Per the germline V gene, CDR1 is SGHNT and CDR2 is YYREEE (reference sequence). The CDR3 contains 13 residues. The CDR3, as DNA: TGTGCCAGCAGTTATAGGGGGCACTACGAGCAGTACTTC. Translation gives CASSYRGHYEQYF.

This clone came up once. V and J are TRBV29-1 and TRBJ2-3, with D perhaps matching TRBD1 (5 bases). Germline V CDR1 and CDR2: SQVTM, ANQGSEA. This CDR3 contains 12 residues. V shed 2 bases and J shed 10 bases, with 13 bases lying between them. CDR3 in amino acids: CSVEKSDIAQYF. CDR3 coding DNA: TGCAGCGTTGAAAAGTCGGACATAGCGCAGTATTTT.

This clone turned up a few times. The sample has other DNA sequences that encode this CDR3 too. The V and J genes are TRBV5-8 and TRBJ2-7; 9 nucleotides agree with TRBD1. The CDR3 loop spans 15 amino acids. Germline-derived CDR1 and CDR2 are SGHTS and YDEGEE. Trimming took 3 bases from V and 2 from J; bases not matched to a gene: 6. CDR3 amino acids: CASSYRDRATYEQYF. The CDR3 DNA sequence: TGTGCCAGCAGCTACCGGGACAGGGCAACCTACGAGCAGTACTTC.

CDR3 amino acids: CSARDQYEQYF. CDR3 DNA sequence: TGCAGTGCTAGAGATCAATACGAGCAGTACTTC. V usage is TRBV20-1 and J usage is TRBJ2-5; D gene uncertain. The DNA end favors TRBJ2-7, so the J call may be wrong. This CDR3 has 11 amino acids. The germline V gene encodes CDR1 DFQATT and CDR2 SNEGSKA (reference sequence).

This clone has only a few counts. At one of its ends the junction is not consistent with the germline gene, which may arise from a read error. The V and J genes are TRBV7-7 and TRBJ2-7, with D maybe TRBD1 (6 bases). Germline V lookup: CDR1 SSHAT, CDR2 FNYEAQ (reference sequence). CDR3 size: 15 residues. CDR3 in amino acids: CASSLNRALTYEQYF. In DNA form, the CDR3 reads TGCGCCAGCAGCCTTAACAGGGCACTTACCTACGAGCAGTACTTC.

The J gene is TRBJ1-1, the V gene TRBV19; D might be TRBD1 (6 bases). Germline V gives CDR1 LNHDA, CDR2 SQIVND (reference sequence). The CDR3 is 18 residues long. Trimming stripped 1 base from V and 0 bases from J, with 18 bases between. The CDR3 protein is CASSIVPGRGGVNTEAFF. CDR3 nucleotide sequence: TGTGCCAGTAGTATAGTGCCGGGCAGGGGTGGCGTGAACACTGAAGCTTTCTTT.

This clone was seen a handful of times. The genes are TRBV14 and TRBJ2-5; TRBD2 agrees at 10 bases. Germline trimming cut 2 bases from V and 2 bases from J; bases unmatched to any gene: 8. Germline CDR1 reads SGHDN; CDR2 reads FVKESK. CDR3 length equals 17 residues. The CDR3 sequence: CASSQPGGLARQETQYF. The CDR3 nucleotides read TGTGCCAGCAGCCAACCAGGGGGACTAGCGCGGCAAGAGACCCAGTACTTC.

As for this clone: No conserved phenylalanine or tryptophan ends this CDR3, so it is likely a read error. This chain uses TRBV7-9 with TRBJ1-2; 8 bases align to TRBD1. V lost 1 base and J lost 3; bases outside the gene matches: 1. The CDR3 has 14 amino acids. Germline V CDR1 and CDR2: SEHNR, FQNEAQ (reference sequence). The CDR3 sequence is CASSLGTGYYGYTL. CDR3 in DNA: TGTGCCAGCAGCTTAGGGACAGGGTACTATGGCTACACCCTC.

The V call is TRBV2, the J call TRBJ2-3; TRBD1 might be the D (6 bases). V lost 6 bases, J lost 2 bases, and 9 bases lay in between. The CDR3 has 13 amino acids. Germline CDR1 reads SNHLY; CDR2 reads FYNNEI. CDR3 DNA: TGTGCCAGCAGCGGACAGATCACAGATACGCAGTATTTT. Encoded protein: CASSGQITDTQYF.

This chain connects TRBV30 to TRBJ2-1; a weak D match, TRBD2 (6 bases). Trimming took 4 bases from V and 4 from J, leaving 20 bases between them. This CDR3 has 16 residues. CDR1 and CDR2 (germline): GTSNPN, SVGIG (reference sequence). The CDR3 DNA sequence: TGTGCCTGGAAAGACAAGGGTGGCGGGAAGTACAATGAGCAGTTCTTC. This encodes CAWKDKGGGKYNEQFF.